A single sample is the source of the 20 T cell receptor beta chains below, sequenced in a study of blood T cell repertoires in COVID-19. Clones were read by immunoSEQ multiplex PCR, and TCRdb kept only the in-frame ones, dropping some. The table lists some 250,000 clones, around 92% of them singletons. The specimen was PBMCs or T cells enriched from blood (not recorded which). The receptors shown here come from a woman in her 30s with acute COVID-19.

The V and J genes are TRBV7-3 and TRBJ2-5; TRBD1 matches 7 bases. Trimming removed 3 bases from V and 5 bases from J; junction bases left unmatched: 3. This CDR3 is built from 13 residues. Germline V lookup: CDR1 SGHTA, CDR2 FQGTGA. The CDR3 loop is CASSFDREETQYF. The CDR3 DNA follows: TGTGCCAGCAGCTTCGACAGGGAGGAGACCCAGTACTTC.

The chain carries TRBV14 and TRBJ2-7; 8 bases match TRBD2. V was pared by 4 bases and J by 3 bases, with 8 bases of the junction left unmatched. CDR3 length equals 15 residues. Germline CDR1 is SGHDN and CDR2 is FVKESK. The CDR3 nucleotides are TGTGCCAGCAGCCGAGGACCCGGGACTAGCTACGAGCAGTACTTC. This codes for CASSRGPGTSYEQYF.

J is TRBJ2-7 and V is TRBV27; D call uncertain. CDR3 size: 13 residues. Germline values: CDR1 MNHEY, CDR2 SMNVEV (reference sequence). V was cut by 4 bases and J by 0 bases, with 7 bases left in between. The CDR3 spells CASSSLSSYEQYF. The CDR3 DNA sequence: TGTGCCAGCAGTTCCCTGAGCTCCTACGAGCAGTACTTC.

The chain is built from TRBV7-2 and TRBJ2-3, with a tentative D call TRBD2 (7 bases). This CDR3 has 14 residues. Looked up from germline, CDR1 is SGHTA and CDR2 is FQGNSA. The V end lost 8 bases, the J end lost 4 bases, and 16 bases lay between the germline ends. The CDR3 region has the DNA TGTGCCAGCGGCGGGGGCCCGGGGCCAGATACGCAGTATTTT. It specifies CASGGGPGPDTQYF.

The chain employs TRBV2 and TRBJ1-5, with D tentatively TRBD1 (5 bases). From germline, CDR1 is SNHLY and CDR2 FYNNEI. V shed 8 bases and J shed 1 base, with 9 bases lying between them. The CDR3 runs 13 residues. As DNA, the CDR3 is TGTGCCAGCGGGGGGGGAAGCAATCAGCCCCAGCATTTT. Translated: CASGGGSNQPQHF. Full variable domain (outside the CDR3, taken from reference TRBV2 and TRBJ1-5): EPEVTQTPSHQVTQMGQEVILRCVPISNHLYFYWYRQILGQKVEFLVSFYNNEISEKSEIFDDQFSVERPDGSNFTLKIRSTKLEDSAMYFCASGGGSNQPQHFGDGTRLSIL.

The rearrangement links TRBV12-5 to TRBJ1-5; no firm D call. CDR1 is LGHNT, CDR2 FRNRAP, per germline. V lost 4 bases, J lost 5 bases, and 9 bases lay in between. The CDR3 runs 13 residues. In DNA, the CDR3 is TGTGCTAGTGGTTCGTTACAAGATCAGCCCCAGCATTTT. This gives the protein CASGSLQDQPQHF.

This clone was observed once. V usage is TRBV21-1 and J usage is TRBJ1-2; no check of the table's D call, TRBD1, against the DNA was made. TRBV21-1 is tagged as a pseudogene. CDR3 length equals 12 residues. Here the CDR3 reads CASRYMNYGYTF. CDR3 sequence (DNA): TGTGCCAGCAGGTACATGAACTATGGCTACACCTTC.

This clone appeared a single time. The chain uses TRBV19 and TRBJ2-5; D is undetermined. Between the trimmed V and J ends, which lost 6 bases and 0 bases, there was a span of 8 bases. Per germline, CDR1 LNHDA and CDR2 SQIVND (reference sequence). The CDR3 spans 13 residues. CDR3 amino acids: CASSPGNQETQYF. The CDR3 nucleotides read TGTGCCAGTAGCCCAGGCAACCAAGAGACCCAGTACTTC.

This chain connects TRBV24-1 to TRBJ2-5; the D gene is possibly TRBD1 (6 bases). Trimming removed 5 bases from V and 5 bases from J, with 11 bases in between. This CDR3 comprises 13 residues. Germline V gives CDR1 KGHDR, CDR2 SFDVKD. CDR3 sequence: CATSVGGGETQYF. The CDR3 nucleotides read TGTGCCACCAGTGTTGGGGGCGGGGAGACCCAGTACTTC.

This chain connects TRBV5-1 to TRBJ2-3; 9 positions agree with TRBD1. This CDR3 region has 18 residues. Germline lookup yields CDR1 SGHRS and CDR2 YFSETQ. The trim removed 2 bases at V and 2 bases at J, leaving 12 bases unmatched. The DNA of the CDR3 is TGCGCCAGCAGCTTACAGGGGGCCTCGGGGCCAAACACAGATACGCAGTATTTT. The encoded protein is CASSLQGASGPNTDTQYF.

The J gene is TRBJ2-1, the V gene TRBV5-6, with D possibly TRBD1 on 6 matching bases. Germline values: CDR1 SGHDT, CDR2 YYEEEE. The CDR3 contains 16 residues. The germline V and J ends were trimmed by 1 base and 0 bases, with 11 bases remaining between them. The CDR3 here is CASSLRTESSYNEQFF. In nucleotides, the CDR3 is TGTGCCAGCAGCTTGAGGACAGAGAGCTCCTACAATGAGCAGTTCTTC.

This clone was recorded once. The gene calls are TRBV7-9 and TRBJ1-1; 9 bases match TRBD1. CDR3 length: 16 amino acids. Germline V gives CDR1 SEHNR, CDR2 FQNEAQ (reference sequence). Germline trimming cut 6 bases from V and 5 bases from J; bases unmatched to any gene: 13. CDR3 protein: CASSRRDREVGTEAFF. For the CDR3, the DNA is TGTGCCAGCAGTCGCCGGGACAGGGAGGTAGGAACTGAAGCTTTCTTT.

This chain links TRBV6-5 with TRBJ1-1; maybe TRBD1 (5 bases). CDR3 length: 15 residues. The V gene lost 1 base and the J gene lost 3 bases, with 12 bases spanning the gap. Germline loops: CDR1 MNHEY, CDR2 SVGAGI. The CDR3: CASSYLGVGDTEAFF. The CDR3 DNA sequence: TGTGCCAGCAGTTACTTAGGGGTTGGGGACACTGAAGCTTTCTTT.

The rearrangement uses TRBV19 and TRBJ2-7, with TRBD2 matching over 10 bases. CDR1 is LNHDA, CDR2 SQIVND, per germline (reference sequence). The J segment lost 3 bases and the V segment lost 6 bases, leaving 8 bases of the junction unmatched. CDR3 length equals 15 residues. The CDR3 nucleotides read TGTGCCAGTAGAATACTAGCGGGACCCCTCTACGAGCAGTACTTC. It yields the protein CASRILAGPLYEQYF.

The chain recombines TRBV5-4 with TRBJ1-4; 7 bases fit TRBD1. Trimming removed 4 bases from V and 5 bases from J; junction bases left unmatched: 8. Germline CDR1 SGHNT, CDR2 YYREEE (reference sequence). The CDR3 covers 15 residues. The CDR3 loop is CASSMGQSYNEKLFF. CDR3 DNA: TGTGCCAGCAGCATGGGACAGAGTTACAATGAAAAACTGTTTTTT.

This clone was seen only once. This chain links TRBV6-5 with TRBJ2-1; 9 bases line up with TRBD1. Germline trimming cut 2 bases from V and 8 bases from J; bases unmatched to any gene: 7. Germline values: CDR1 MNHEY, CDR2 SVGAGI. The CDR3 has 15 residues. The CDR3 is CASSYNLGQGYEQFF. For the CDR3, the DNA is TGTGCCAGCAGTTACAATTTGGGACAGGGCTATGAGCAGTTCTTC.

The chain has TRBV9 and TRBJ1-1; a possible D gene is TRBD1 (5 bases). Per the germline V gene, CDR1 is SGDLS and CDR2 is YYNGEE. V was cut by 2 bases and J by 4 bases, with 12 bases left in between. The CDR3 runs to 14 residues. This CDR3 reads CASSVAGRSTEAFF. CDR3 nucleotides: TGTGCCAGCAGCGTCGCGGGACGGAGCACTGAAGCTTTCTTT.

This chain uses TRBV5-1 with TRBJ1-5; D remains unclear. CDR3 length equals 13 residues. The V end lost 0 bases, the J end lost 5 bases, and 6 bases lay between the germline ends. Germline V gene sequence: CDR1 SGHRS, CDR2 YFSETQ. CDR3 DNA: TGCGCCAGCAGCTTGGGCCAGGATCAGCCCCAGCATTTT. This gives the protein CASSLGQDQPQHF.

The chain couples TRBV6-1 to TRBJ1-1; a weak D match, TRBD1 (5 bases). Trimming removed 3 bases at V and 0 bases at J, with 11 bases between. CDR1 is MNHNS and CDR2 is SASEGT in the germline V gene. The CDR3 runs 15 residues. The CDR3 nucleotides are TGTGCCAGCAGTGATACAGGTGAAATGAACACTGAAGCTTTCTTT. Its translation is CASSDTGEMNTEAFF.

This clone was observed a handful of times. This chain uses TRBV15 with TRBJ1-2, with 9 bases lining up with TRBD1. This CDR3 contains 14 residues. V was pared by 0 bases and J by 8 bases, with 4 bases of the junction left unmatched. Germline assignment: CDR1 LNHNV and CDR2 YYDKDF (reference sequence). CDR3: CATSRDRDRVGYTF. The CDR3 bases are TGTGCCACCAGCAGAGATCGGGACAGGGTAGGCTACACCTTC.